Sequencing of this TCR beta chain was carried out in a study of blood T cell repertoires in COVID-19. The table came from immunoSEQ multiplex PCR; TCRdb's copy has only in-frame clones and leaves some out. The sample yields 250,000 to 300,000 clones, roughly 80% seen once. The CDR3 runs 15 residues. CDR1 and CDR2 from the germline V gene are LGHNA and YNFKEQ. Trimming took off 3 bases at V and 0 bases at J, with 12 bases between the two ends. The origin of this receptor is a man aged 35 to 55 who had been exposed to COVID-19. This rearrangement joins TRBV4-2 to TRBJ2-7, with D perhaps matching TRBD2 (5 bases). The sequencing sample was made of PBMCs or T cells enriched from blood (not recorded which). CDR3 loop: CASSQAPTSSYEQYF. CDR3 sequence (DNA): TGTGCCAGCAGCCAGGCCCCTACTAGCTCCTACGAGCAGTACTTC.